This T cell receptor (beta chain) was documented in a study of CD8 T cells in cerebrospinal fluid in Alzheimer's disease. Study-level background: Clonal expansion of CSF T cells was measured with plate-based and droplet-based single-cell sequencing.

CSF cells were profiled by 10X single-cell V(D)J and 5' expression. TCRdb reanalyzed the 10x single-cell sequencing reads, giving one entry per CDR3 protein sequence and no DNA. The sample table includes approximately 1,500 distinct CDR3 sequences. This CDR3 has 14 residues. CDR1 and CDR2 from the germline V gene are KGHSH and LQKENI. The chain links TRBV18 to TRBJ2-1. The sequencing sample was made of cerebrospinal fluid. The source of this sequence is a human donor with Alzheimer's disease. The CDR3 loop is CASSPPGYPNEQFF.